Each of the 24 T cell receptor beta chains below was sequenced from the same sample in a study of cytomegalovirus exposure and HLA in healthy donors. With 60 Vbeta and 13 Jbeta primers, the PCR was carried out. TCRdb's table, derived via immunoSEQ multiplex PCR, lists solely in-frame clones and lacks some. The data show approximately 130,000 clones, with roughly 82% seen just once and less than 3.5% held by the top ten. Sequenced material: PBMCs. Receptors were obtained from a woman aged 40 to 50 in good health and CMV-seropositive.

V gene TRBV7-9 combines with J gene TRBJ1-5; no definite D call. V lost 3 bases, J lost 7 bases, and 10 bases lay in between. Germline V CDR1 and CDR2: SEHNR, FQNEAQ (reference sequence). This CDR3 is 13 amino acids long. For the CDR3, the DNA is TGTGCCAGCAGCTTCTCGGAGGACCAGCCCCAGCATTTT. Translation gives CASSFSEDQPQHF.

A single count supports this clone. The chain carries TRBV9 and TRBJ2-5; a weak D match, TRBD2 (5 bases). V lost 3 bases, J lost 5 bases, and 8 bases lay in between. The CDR3 consists of 12 residues. The germline gives CDR1 SGDLS, CDR2 YYNGEE. The CDR3: CASSEGGETQYF. DNA of the CDR3: TGTGCCAGCAGCGAAGGCGGGGAGACCCAGTACTTC.

The chain recombines TRBV6-5 with TRBJ2-5, with TRBD1 matching 7 bases. Unmatched junction bases numbered 6, after V lost 6 bases and J lost 2 bases. The germline V gene has CDR1 MNHEY and CDR2 SVGAGI. The CDR3 runs 14 residues. The CDR3 here is CASRRGQQQETQYF. The CDR3 DNA sequence: TGTGCCAGCAGAAGGGGGCAACAACAAGAGACCCAGTACTTC.

The V call is TRBV2, the J call TRBJ2-7; the match to TRBD2 covers 9 bases. The germline gives CDR1 SNHLY, CDR2 FYNNEI. This CDR3 contains 15 residues. J gave up 6 bases and V 6 bases, and 12 bases lay outside the gene matches. CDR3 sequence reads: CASSPVGRGGFEQYF. The CDR3 nucleotides are TGTGCCAGCAGCCCTGTGGGGCGGGGGGGCTTCGAGCAGTACTTC.

The V and J genes are TRBV9 and TRBJ1-3, with 9 bases fitting TRBD1. The germline gives CDR1 SGDLS, CDR2 YYNGEE. Trimming removed 3 bases from V and 8 bases from J; junction bases left unmatched: 15. The CDR3 runs 17 residues. For the CDR3, the DNA is TGTGCCAGCAGCGAGCCCCCCACCGGGACAGGGACTGACACCATATATTTT. The encoded protein is CASSEPPTGTGTDTIYF.

This clone came up once. V usage is TRBV9 and J usage is TRBJ2-5; 13 bases match TRBD2. Trimming at V came to 0 bases and at J to 4 bases, leaving 9 bases not matched to a gene. The CDR3 runs to 18 residues. Germline CDR1 and CDR2: SGDLS and YYNGEE. The CDR3 DNA reads as TGTGCCAGCAGCGTAGCACTAGCGGGAGGGTTAACTGGAGAGACCCAGTACTTC. It encodes CASSVALAGGLTGETQYF.

This sequence joins TRBV29-1 and TRBJ1-2; the match to TRBD1 covers 7 bases. The CDR3 has 16 residues. Germline-derived CDR1 and CDR2 are SQVTM and ANQGSEA. V lost 1 base, J lost 4 bases, and 12 bases stayed unmatched. The CDR3 is CSVEGSGTAVLYGYTF. For the CDR3, the DNA is TGCAGCGTTGAAGGTTCCGGGACAGCGGTGCTCTATGGCTACACCTTC.

The rearrangement uses TRBV4-3 and TRBJ2-1; 8 nucleotides match TRBD2. The germline gives CDR1 LGHNA, CDR2 YSLEER. This CDR3 is 14 amino acids long. V shed 4 bases and J 1 base; nucleotides not matched to a gene: 0. CDR3 region: CASSRLASYNEQFF. CDR3 DNA sequence: TGCGCCAGCAGCCGACTAGCGTCCTACAATGAGCAGTTCTTC.

V is TRBV27 and J is TRBJ2-5; D uncertain. The CDR3 is made up of 14 amino acids. V was clipped by 3 bases and J by 5 bases, with 13 bases between them. The germline gives CDR1 MNHEY, CDR2 SMNVEV (reference sequence). CDR3 sequence reads: CASSFSLLSETQYF. The CDR3 coding sequence is TGTGCCAGCAGTTTTTCCCTCCTGTCGGAGACCCAGTACTTC.

This clone has a handful of counts. The chain links TRBV6-5 to TRBJ2-7; 7 bases are a match to TRBD2. J was trimmed by 5 bases and V by 6 bases; bases with no gene match: 13. The CDR3 length is 15 residues. In germline, CDR1 is MNHEY, CDR2 SVGAGI. The CDR3 region is CASRNLGGRGHEQYF. The CDR3 DNA follows: TGTGCCAGCAGAAACCTGGGGGGGAGGGGCCACGAGCAGTACTTC.

The chain links TRBV6-1 to TRBJ1-4; 9 bases map to TRBD1. The length of the CDR3 is 14 residues. Unmatched junction bases numbered 6, after V lost 6 bases and J lost 7 bases. Germline values: CDR1 MNHNS, CDR2 SASEGT. The CDR3 protein is CASRAGTGSEKLFF. The CDR3 bases are TGTGCCAGCAGGGCCGGGACAGGGAGTGAAAAACTGTTTTTT.

This clone came up a few times. The genes are TRBV30 and TRBJ2-1, with 7 bases fitting TRBD1. CDR1 is GTSNPN and CDR2 is SVGIG in the germline V gene (reference sequence). The CDR3 is 15 amino acids. CDR3 amino acids: CASAHGDRSYNEQFF. The CDR3 DNA follows: TGTGCGTCCGCACACGGGGACAGATCCTACAATGAGCAGTTCTTC.

This clone has only a few counts. The rearrangement uses TRBV5-1 and TRBJ2-7; D perhaps matches TRBD2 (5 bases). V was shortened by 4 bases and J by 5 bases, with 16 bases between the two germline ends. This CDR3 contains 14 residues. The germline V gene has CDR1 SGHRS and CDR2 YFSETQ. The CDR3 bases are TGCGCCAGCAGCCCGAGAGAGAGCGGCCACGAGCAGTACTTC. Its protein product is CASSPRESGHEQYF.

The V and J genes are TRBV28 and TRBJ2-7; 10 nucleotides agree with TRBD2. The CDR3 spans 16 residues. Germline CDR1 and CDR2: MDHEN and SYDVKM. V shed 1 base, J shed 3 bases, and the junction held 6 bases outside the gene matches. The CDR3 spells CASSLSASGSYYEQYF. The CDR3 region has the DNA TGTGCCAGCAGTTTATCTGCTAGCGGGAGTTACTACGAGCAGTACTTC. The full variable domain, in which reference TRBV28 and TRBJ2-7 provide the parts outside the CDR3, is DVKVTQSSRYLVKRTGEKVFLECVQDMDHENMFWYRQDPGLGLRLIYFSYDVKMKEKGDIPEGYSVSREKKERFSLILESASTNQTSMYLCASSLSASGSYYEQYFGPGTRLTVT.

V usage is TRBV7-9 and J usage is TRBJ1-5; TRBD1 is a possible D gene (5 bases). Germline V lookup: CDR1 SEHNR, CDR2 FQNEAQ (reference sequence). CDR3 size: 14 residues. Deletions cut 3 bases from V and 2 bases from J, with 8 bases between. The CDR3 sequence: CASSLSQGNQPQHF. The DNA of the CDR3 is TGTGCCAGCAGCTTGTCACAGGGCAATCAGCCCCAGCATTTT.

This chain joins TRBV5-1 and TRBJ1-5; D may be TRBD1 (6 bases). The CDR3 sequence is 14 residues long. V lost 2 bases, J lost 6 bases, and 12 bases lay in between. CDR1 SGHRS and CDR2 YFSETQ come from the germline V gene. The CDR3 region is CASSFGTNGQPQHF. The DNA for the CDR3 is TGCGCCAGCAGCTTCGGGACAAATGGTCAGCCCCAGCATTTT.

The chain has TRBV2 and TRBJ2-4; TRBD2 is a possible D gene (5 bases). The V gene's germline CDR1 is SNHLY and CDR2 FYNNEI. The V gene lost 0 bases and the J gene lost 6 bases, with 12 bases spanning the gap. This CDR3 spans 15 amino acids. The CDR3: CASSEALSGRNIQYF. The CDR3 bases are TGTGCCAGCAGTGAAGCGCTTTCGGGGAGAAACATTCAGTACTTC. The full variable domain, completed using reference TRBV2 and TRBJ2-4, is EPEVTQTPSHQVTQMGQEVILRCVPISNHLYFYWYRQILGQKVEFLVSFYNNEISEKSEIFDDQFSVERPDGSNFTLKIRSTKLEDSAMYFCASSEALSGRNIQYFGAGTRLSVL.

The chain recombines TRBV28 with TRBJ1-4; 7 nucleotides line up with TRBD1. V lost 1 base and J lost 8; bases outside the gene matches: 7. The CDR3 totals 15 residues. Germline-derived CDR1 and CDR2 are MDHEN and SYDVKM. CDR3 sequence reads: CASSLFQGDAEKLFF. DNA of the CDR3: TGTGCCAGCAGTTTATTTCAGGGGGACGCGGAAAAACTGTTTTTT.

This chain connects TRBV4-3 to TRBJ1-2, with D perhaps matching TRBD1 (5 bases). Germline CDR1 and CDR2: LGHNA and YSLEER. The V end lost 1 base, the J end lost 1 base, and 10 bases lay between the germline ends. The CDR3 runs 15 residues. DNA of the CDR3: TGCGCCAGCAGCCAAGCGGGGGATCTTAACTATGGCTACACCTTC. Its translation: CASSQAGDLNYGYTF.

The chain links TRBV6-6 to TRBJ2-2, with D tentatively TRBD2 (6 bases). Germline V gene sequence: CDR1 MNHNY, CDR2 SVGAGI (reference sequence). Deletions cut 5 bases from V and 4 bases from J, with 8 bases between. CDR3 length: 13 amino acids. CDR3 sequence: CASSGGATGELFF. The CDR3 coding sequence is TGTGCCAGCAGTGGCGGGGCCACCGGGGAGCTGTTTTTT.

The chain employs TRBV28 and TRBJ2-1; D remains unclear. Germline V gene sequence: CDR1 MDHEN, CDR2 SYDVKM. The V gene lost 7 bases and the J gene lost 0 bases, with 19 bases spanning the gap. This CDR3 contains 17 residues. CDR3 protein: CASKRVVKLSSYNEQFF. The DNA of the CDR3 is TGTGCCAGCAAACGGGTAGTTAAACTTAGCTCCTACAATGAGCAGTTCTTC.

V usage is TRBV6-5 and J usage is TRBJ2-5, with D possibly being TRBD1 (5 bases). TRBJ2-7 explains the end of the DNA better; the J call may be wrong. Looked up from germline, CDR1 is MNHEY and CDR2 is SVGAGI. The length of the CDR3 is 12 residues. CDR3: CASRSTAYEQYF. The CDR3 DNA sequence: TGTGCCAGCAGATCGACAGCCTACGAGCAGTACTTC.

The chain joins TRBV7-3 to TRBJ2-1; D ambiguous. Deletions cut 0 bases from V and 4 bases from J, with 4 bases between. Germline loops: CDR1 SGHTA, CDR2 FQGTGA. The length of the CDR3 is 13 residues. CDR3 residues: CASSLTSYNEQFF. CDR3 in DNA: TGTGCCAGCAGCTTAACTAGTTACAATGAGCAGTTCTTC.

The chain uses TRBV6-5 and TRBJ1-2, with TRBD1 matching over 7 bases. CDR3 size: 15 residues. Trimming removed 5 bases from V and 3 bases from J; junction bases left unmatched: 9. CDR1 is MNHEY and CDR2 is SVGAGI in the germline V gene. For the CDR3, the DNA is TGTGCCAGCAGTCTTGAGGGGGCGAGTTACTATGGCTACACCTTC. This encodes CASSLEGASYYGYTF.